The present T cell receptor (beta chain) was sequenced within a study of CXCR3-negative and CXCR3-positive naive CD8 T cells. In the case of this clonotype: The target antigen is unknown.

CD45RO-CCR7+CD27+CD95- characterized naive CD8+ T cells. Libraries of TRB cDNA were made by 5' RACE and carried UMIs. No DNA is given; TCRdb re-called the 5' RACE reads and lists each CDR3 protein once. This sample's clone table lists about 110,000 distinct CDR3 sequences. The CDR3 is 17 residues long. Germline CDR1 and CDR2: SEHNR and FQNEAQ (reference sequence). Study-wide findings and caveats: TRBV-TRBJ usage was alike in naive CXCR3-negative and CXCR3-positive cells but differed in memory cells. CXCR3-positive naive cells carried more hydrophobic TRB CDR3s than CXCR3-negative ones.

The source is a human donor in good health. Some clones in this sample may be carry-over from other donors' samples. Sequences were obtained from naive CXCR3+ CD8+ T cells from blood. Subset: CD45RO-CCR7+CD27+CD95- naive CD8+ T cells expressing CXCR3 (TNR3+). The rearrangement links TRBV7-9 to TRBJ2-4; absent DNA, TCRdb's TRBD1 call cannot be checked. CDR3 region: CASSATGGYLAKNIQYF. Based on the CDR3 plus reference TRBV7-9 and TRBJ2-4, the full variable domain is DTGVSQNPRHKITKRGQNVTFRCDPISEHNRLYWYRQTLGQGPEFLTYFQNEAQLEKSRLLSDRFSAERPKGSFSTLEIQRTEQGDSAMYLCASSATGGYLAKNIQYFGAGTRLSVL.